Below, 13 T cell receptor beta chains from the same sample are listed, as sequenced in a study of CD8 T cells in ankylosing spondylitis. Each CDR3 protein is one row after TCRdb ran MiXCR on the 5' RACE reads. The sample has just over 350,000 distinct CDR3 sequences; around 20% are singletons. The specimen was blood, either unsorted or a sorted T cell fraction (not recorded which). The origin of the receptors is a male donor with ankylosing spondylitis or in good health (not recorded which).

This clonotype came up a few times. The V and J genes are TRBV27 and TRBJ1-5; D unresolved. Deletions cut 0 bases from V and 5 bases from J, with 14 bases between. The germline gives CDR1 MNHEY, CDR2 SMNVEV (reference sequence). The CDR3 totals 16 residues. This CDR3 is CASSLSYRQTDQPQHF. The CDR3, as DNA: TGTGCCAGCAGTTTATCCTACCGCCAGACTGATCAGCCCCAGCATTTT.

The sample holds a few counts of this clonotype. The gene calls are TRBV12-3 or TRBV12-4 and TRBJ2-7, with TRBD2 identical over 10 bases. The trim removed 3 bases at V and 4 bases at J, leaving 9 bases unmatched. This CDR3 comprises 16 residues. The CDR3 protein is CASSLGTSENVYEQYF. The CDR3 DNA follows: TGTGCCAGCAGTTTGGGGACTAGCGAAAACGTTTACGAGCAGTACTTC.

A few counts support this clonotype. V and J are TRBV6-1 and TRBJ2-1; TRBD2 aligns across 8 bases. The V and J ends lost 6 bases and 4 bases, in that order; junction bases with no gene match: 17. Germline values: CDR1 MNHNS, CDR2 SASEGT. The CDR3 length is 18 residues. Here the CDR3 DNA reads TGTGCCAGCAGCCCAGCGGGGGTCGGGACGGGGGGGTACAATGAGCAGTTCTTC. Encoded protein: CASSPAGVGTGGYNEQFF.

This clonotype was seen only a few times. The chain is built from TRBV10-2 and TRBJ2-5; 12 nucleotides line up with TRBD2. The V gene's germline CDR1 is WSHSY and CDR2 SAAADI. V lost 7 bases to trimming and J lost 3 bases; unmatched junction nucleotides: 3. The CDR3 contains 14 residues. CDR3 region: CASTSSGGEETQYF. For the CDR3, the DNA is TGCGCCAGCACCTCTAGCGGGGGGGAAGAGACCCAGTACTTC.

The V call is TRBV29-1, the J call TRBJ2-2; D not certain. The CDR3 contains 13 residues. The germline gives CDR1 SQVTM, CDR2 ANQGSEA. Between the trimmed V and J ends, which lost 5 bases and 1 base, there was a span of 8 bases. In DNA form, the CDR3 reads TGCAGCGTTAGTCAGCTGAACACCGGGGAGCTGTTTTTT. Encoded protein: CSVSQLNTGELFF.

This clonotype was counted a few times. The genes are TRBV7-9 and TRBJ2-7; the D gene is possibly TRBD2 (6 bases). There are 14 residues in the CDR3. V lost 5 bases to trimming and J lost 4 bases, with 15 bases between them. Germline V gene data show CDR1 as SEHNR and CDR2 as FQNEAQ (reference sequence). CDR3 sequence (DNA): TGTGCCAGCAGCGCCGAGGTTGGAGGGTACGAGCAGTACTTC. Protein sequence: CASSAEVGGYEQYF.

The rearrangement uses TRBV2 and TRBJ2-1; possibly TRBD1 for D (6 bases). Germline assignment: CDR1 SNHLY and CDR2 FYNNEI. This CDR3 has 15 residues. The V end lost 8 bases, the J end lost 4 bases, and 18 bases lay between the germline ends. The DNA of the CDR3 is TGTGCCAGCTCCCCCCGGGACACATTATACAATGAGCAGTTCTTC. Protein sequence: CASSPRDTLYNEQFF.

The rearrangement uses TRBV4-1 and TRBJ2-7; D is perhaps TRBD2 (6 bases). The V end was cut by 4 bases, the J end by 0 bases, with 10 bases between. Germline CDR1 reads MGHRA; CDR2 reads YSYEKL. This CDR3 is 14 amino acids long. The CDR3 DNA reads as TGCGCCAGCAGCCCGCGACTAGACTCCTACGAGCAGTACTTC. Its protein product is CASSPRLDSYEQYF.

This clonotype came up a few times. This CDR3 is CATSRAARGSSYNEQFF. In DNA form, the CDR3 reads TGTGCCACCAGCAGAGCGGCAAGGGGGAGCTCCTACAATGAGCAGTTCTTC. The rearrangement joins TRBV15 to TRBJ2-1, with a possible D match to TRBD1 (6 bases). CDR3 length: 17 amino acids. Trimming cost V 1 base and J 0 bases, with 13 bases left between them. Germline-derived CDR1 and CDR2 are LNHNV and YYDKDF (reference sequence).

This clonotype was counted a single time. This sequence joins TRBV4-1 and TRBJ2-2; tentatively, D is TRBD1 (6 bases). Deletions cut 8 bases from V and 7 bases from J, with 23 bases between. The CDR3 runs 16 residues. Germline CDR1 MGHRA, CDR2 YSYEKL. CDR3 in DNA: TGCGCCAGCCGACTTGGCCAGGGGCCTATCGGCGGGGAGCTGTTTTTT. Translation gives CASRLGQGPIGGELFF.

In its sample, this clonotype was seen a few times. The chain employs TRBV20-1 and TRBJ1-2; D remains ambiguous. The CDR3 runs to 13 residues. V was shortened by 0 bases and J by 0 bases, with 5 bases between the two germline ends. CDR1 and CDR2 (germline): DFQATT, SNEGSKA (reference sequence). The CDR3 region has the DNA TGCAGTGCTAGAGAGCCCACTAACTATGGCTACACCTTC. As protein: CSAREPTNYGYTF.

This chain connects TRBV11-2 to TRBJ2-3; TRBD1 matches at 7 bases. The CDR3 has 15 amino acids. The V and J ends lost 1 base and 6 bases, in that order; junction bases with no gene match: 7. Germline V gene sequence: CDR1 SGHAT, CDR2 FQNNGV. CDR3 bases: TGTGCCAGCAGCTTAGGGGTGACAGGGAGTGATACGCAGTATTTT. This translates into CASSLGVTGSDTQYF.

The chain carries TRBV19 and TRBJ2-1; D is perhaps TRBD2 (5 bases). CDR3 length: 18 residues. Trimming cost V 4 bases and J 6 bases, with 25 bases left between them. Looked up from germline, CDR1 is LNHDA and CDR2 is SQIVND (reference sequence). CDR3 sequence reads: CASSKSAVGVSTTNEQFF. DNA of the CDR3: TGTGCCAGTAGTAAAAGTGCCGTCGGGGTCAGCACGACCAATGAGCAGTTCTTC.